This T cell receptor beta chain was identified during a study of T cell changes during pregnancy in multiple sclerosis (dated by TCRdb to the late 2010s). With respect to the entire study: In women with multiple sclerosis, the researchers looked at how the T cell repertoire shifted as pregnancy progressed.

Worth noting for this clone: Its cognate antigen has yet to be identified. One base away there is no much larger clone; base qualities are not given.

Library creation used the immunoSEQ multiplex PCR assay. TCRdb took this table from immuneACCESS and kept in-frame rearrangements with V and J called. Such tables lack part of the clones; where checked against another copy, unresolved V genes explain under half of the gap, and the rest is unexplained. This sample gives about 59,000 clones in total; 90% to 95% of them show up just once. Around 0.85% of the sample belongs to the ten largest clones. In the germline V gene (reference sequence), CDR1 corresponds to MNHNY and CDR2 to SVGAGI. The CDR3 has 16 amino acids, counting the end cysteine and phenylalanine. Of the read, only the CDR3 DNA is kept; its 48 bases are in frame from base 1. The junction shows trimming of 0 bases on V and 3 bases on J, and the gene matches do not reach 4 bases of it.

The rearranged segments are TRBV6-6 and TRBJ1-3, with 8 bases matching TRBD1. This receptor was obtained from a female donor with multiple sclerosis, enrolled in a pregnancy study. The material sequenced was peripheral blood, taken before pregnancy. CDR3 sequence: CASSYSDRVGGNTIYF. In nucleotide form, the sequence is TGTGCCAGCAGTTACTCGGACAGGGTCGGTGGAAACACCATATATTTT.